A selection of T cell receptor beta chains follows, all from one sample in a study of T cells after yellow fever vaccination. Each CDR3 protein is one row after TCRdb ran MiXCR on the 5' RACE reads. Of about 220,000 distinct CDR3 sequences detected, less than 7.5% appear once; the ten largest clones hold about 1%. The material sequenced was CD4+ T cells sorted from PBMCs, taken on the day of the yellow fever booster vaccination. Receptors originate from a young man who received the YFV17D yellow fever vaccine. The CDR3 runs from the conserved cysteine through the conserved F or W. Fields, in order: J gene, D gene, clone size, V gene, CDR3 protein, CDR3 DNA. D genes are given only for firm matches. Where a row states a size, it is once, few, many or the class of an expanded clone; other rows omit it.

j_call: TRBJ2-7
d_call: .
clone_size: .
v_call: TRBV5-1
cdr3_aa: CASIRRKNYYEQYF
cdr3_nt: TGCGCCAGCATCCGTAGGAAAAACTACTACGAGCAGTACTTC

j_call: TRBJ2-7
d_call: .
clone_size: .
v_call: TRBV28
cdr3_aa: CASSLSGVRTAVAQYF
cdr3_nt: TGTGCCAGCAGTTTAAGTGGGGTCAGAACCGCTGTGGCGCAGTACTTC

j_call: TRBJ2-4
d_call: TRBD1
clone_size: few
v_call: TRBV10-2
cdr3_aa: CASGTGALAKNIQYF
cdr3_nt: TGCGCCAGCGGGACAGGGGCGCTAGCCAAAAACATTCAGTACTTC

j_call: TRBJ2-5
d_call: .
clone_size: many
v_call: TRBV20-1
cdr3_aa: CSASANQETQYF
cdr3_nt: TGCAGTGCGTCGGCCAACCAAGAGACCCAGTACTTC

j_call: TRBJ1-5
d_call: TRBD1
clone_size: many
v_call: TRBV7-2
cdr3_aa: CASRRQGDQPQHF
cdr3_nt: TGTGCCAGCAGACGACAGGGCGATCAGCCCCAGCATTTT

j_call: TRBJ2-5
d_call: .
clone_size: many
v_call: TRBV7-6
cdr3_aa: CASSLVIGGQETQYF
cdr3_nt: TGTGCCAGCAGCTTAGTGATTGGCGGACAAGAGACCCAGTACTTC

j_call: TRBJ2-7
d_call: .
clone_size: few
v_call: TRBV20-1
cdr3_aa: CSARGREGIYEQYF
cdr3_nt: TGCAGTGCTAGAGGTCGAGAGGGTATCTACGAGCAGTACTTC

j_call: TRBJ2-3
d_call: TRBD2
clone_size: .
v_call: TRBV7-2
cdr3_aa: CASSQGQLAGYTDTQYF
cdr3_nt: TGTGCCAGCAGCCAAGGACAACTAGCGGGCTACACAGATACGCAGTATTTT

j_call: TRBJ2-5
d_call: .
clone_size: many
v_call: TRBV7-9
cdr3_aa: CASSQQGGGLKETQYF
cdr3_nt: TGTGCCAGCAGCCAACAGGGAGGGGGGCTAAAAGAGACCCAGTACTTC

j_call: TRBJ2-2
d_call: .
clone_size: many
v_call: TRBV28
cdr3_aa: CASSLYRGFTGELFF
cdr3_nt: TGTGCCAGCAGTTTATATAGGGGGTTCACCGGGGAGCTGTTTTTT

j_call: TRBJ2-4
d_call: TRBD2
clone_size: few
v_call: TRBV14
cdr3_aa: CASSHPAGAGNIQYF
cdr3_nt: TGTGCCAGCAGCCATCCAGCGGGAGCAGGAAACATTCAGTACTTC

j_call: TRBJ2-5
d_call: .
clone_size: .
v_call: TRBV6-2/TRBV6-3
cdr3_aa: CASRRIPGSGETQYF
cdr3_nt: TGTGCCAGCAGACGAATCCCGGGGAGTGGAGAGACCCAGTACTTC

j_call: TRBJ1-2
d_call: TRBD1
clone_size: .
v_call: TRBV12-3/TRBV12-4
cdr3_aa: CASSLMGTGWDYGYTF
cdr3_nt: TGTGCCAGCAGTTTAATGGGGACAGGGTGGGACTATGGCTACACCTTC

j_call: TRBJ2-7
d_call: .
clone_size: few
v_call: TRBV6-2/TRBV6-3
cdr3_aa: CASGPPDSYEQYF
cdr3_nt: TGTGCCAGCGGTCCACCAGACTCCTACGAGCAGTACTTC

j_call: TRBJ2-5
d_call: .
clone_size: many
v_call: TRBV5-5
cdr3_aa: CASSLEGDQETQYF
cdr3_nt: TGTGCCAGCAGCTTGGAGGGGGACCAAGAGACCCAGTACTTC

j_call: TRBJ2-1
d_call: .
clone_size: few
v_call: TRBV6-2/TRBV6-3
cdr3_aa: CATRERVSYNEQFF
cdr3_nt: TGTGCCACCAGGGAGCGGGTCTCCTACAATGAGCAGTTCTTC

j_call: TRBJ2-1
d_call: .
clone_size: many
v_call: TRBV7-3
cdr3_aa: CASSVSGEGRDEQFF
cdr3_nt: TGTGCCAGCAGCGTCTCAGGGGAGGGCAGGGATGAGCAGTTCTTC

j_call: TRBJ2-3
d_call: .
clone_size: few
v_call: TRBV19
cdr3_aa: CASGLATDTQYF
cdr3_nt: TGTGCCAGTGGCTTAGCCACAGATACGCAGTATTTT

j_call: TRBJ2-1
d_call: TRBD2
clone_size: many
v_call: TRBV3-1
cdr3_aa: CASRGLAGFLQFF
cdr3_nt: TGTGCCAGCAGGGGACTAGCGGGATTTTTACAGTTCTTC

j_call: TRBJ2-5
d_call: .
clone_size: few
v_call: TRBV5-5
cdr3_aa: CASSADTLFTQYF
cdr3_nt: TGTGCCAGCAGCGCGGACACCTTGTTTACCCAGTACTTC

j_call: TRBJ2-1
d_call: .
clone_size: few
v_call: TRBV15
cdr3_aa: CATSRSTNEQFF
cdr3_nt: TGTGCCACCAGCAGATCCACCAATGAGCAGTTCTTC

j_call: TRBJ2-2
d_call: TRBD2
clone_size: many
v_call: TRBV20-1
cdr3_aa: CSARSVREPGELFF
cdr3_nt: TGCAGTGCTAGATCCGTGCGGGAGCCCGGGGAGCTGTTTTTT

j_call: TRBJ2-3
d_call: TRBD2
clone_size: few
v_call: TRBV10-3
cdr3_aa: CAITKGLAGGDTDTQYF
cdr3_nt: TGTGCCATCACCAAGGGACTAGCGGGGGGAGACACAGATACGCAGTATTTT

j_call: TRBJ2-2
d_call: .
clone_size: many
v_call: TRBV7-2
cdr3_aa: CASQGLIQNTGELFF
cdr3_nt: TGTGCCAGCCAGGGCCTCATACAGAACACCGGGGAGCTGTTTTTT

j_call: TRBJ2-7
d_call: .
clone_size: many
v_call: TRBV7-2
cdr3_aa: CASSVGAGVRYEQYF
cdr3_nt: TGTGCCAGCAGCGTGGGGGCAGGGGTTAGGTACGAGCAGTACTTC

j_call: TRBJ2-5
d_call: .
clone_size: .
v_call: TRBV30
cdr3_aa: CAWSVPSRNQYF
cdr3_nt: TGTGCCTGGAGTGTACCCTCACGGAACCAGTACTTC

j_call: TRBJ2-1
d_call: .
clone_size: .
v_call: TRBV7-2
cdr3_aa: CASSPGNSYNEQFF
cdr3_nt: TGTGCCAGCAGCCCCGGGAACAGCTACAATGAGCAGTTCTTC

j_call: TRBJ1-2
d_call: .
clone_size: .
v_call: TRBV28
cdr3_aa: CASRTTDYGYTF
cdr3_nt: TGTGCCAGCAGAACGACAGACTATGGCTACACCTTC